This T cell receptor beta chain was documented in a study of cytomegalovirus exposure and HLA in healthy donors. From the 120-subject validation cohort, which was separate from the roughly 690-subject first cohort, the donors were drawn. Clones were sequenced by immunoSEQ multiplex PCR, and TCRdb holds only the in-frame ones, with some missing. The data contain 180,000 or so clones, about 89% of them singletons. This clone was recorded many times. Looked up from germline, CDR1 is SGHTA and CDR2 is FQGNSA. V was shortened by 5 bases and J by 7 bases, with 18 bases between the two germline ends. The CDR3 has 15 residues.

What was sequenced was PBMCs. The J gene is TRBJ2-1, the V gene TRBV7-2, with D perhaps matching TRBD2 (6 bases). The clonotype was recovered from a man between 25 and 39 years old in good health and CMV-seropositive. The CDR3 DNA follows: TGTGCCAGCAGCCGCCCCCGGGACTTTTTAAATGAGCAGTTCTTC. Translation gives CASSRPRDFLNEQFF.